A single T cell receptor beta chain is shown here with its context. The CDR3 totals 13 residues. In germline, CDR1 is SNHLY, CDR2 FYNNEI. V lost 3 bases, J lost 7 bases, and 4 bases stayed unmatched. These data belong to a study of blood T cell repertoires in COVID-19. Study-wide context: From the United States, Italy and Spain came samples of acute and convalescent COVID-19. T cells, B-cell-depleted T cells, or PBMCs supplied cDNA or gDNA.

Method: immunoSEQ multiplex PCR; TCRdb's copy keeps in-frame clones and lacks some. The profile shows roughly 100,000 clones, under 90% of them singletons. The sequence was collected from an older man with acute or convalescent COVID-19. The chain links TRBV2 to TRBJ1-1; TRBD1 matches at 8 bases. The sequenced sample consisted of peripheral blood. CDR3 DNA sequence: TGTGCCAGCAGTGACCAGGGGGCTGGTGAAGCTTTCTTT. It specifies CASSDQGAGEAFF.